The sequence of this T cell receptor (beta chain) was determined in a study of Ad26.COV2.S vaccination and SARS-CoV-2 variants. Study-wide background: Of the COV1001 trial arms, the Ad26.COV2.S arm included the donor. The study gave Ad26.COV2.S intramuscularly, once or twice 56 days apart.

V dropped 5 bases and J dropped 7 bases, with 12 bases sitting between them. From germline, CDR1 is SGHNT and CDR2 YENEEA. The CDR3 loop spans 13 amino acids. Treatment noted: roughly 18 received Ad26.COV2.S at low or high dose, single or two shots; about 5 received placebo; per-sample allocation not given. Sampling took place 63 days after the first vaccine or placebo injection. Sequenced by immunoSEQ multiplex PCR; TCRdb stores in-frame clones only, minus some. The sample has about 480,000 clones; roughly 85% are singletons. The sample consisted of peripheral blood, taken in a trial of Ad26.COV2.S vaccine versus placebo. This receptor was identified in a person between 18 and 65 years old who received the Ad26.COV2.S COVID-19 vaccine or a placebo. J is TRBJ2-1 and V is TRBV11-3; TRBD1 is a possible D gene (6 bases). CDR3 residues: CASSDYRVNEQFF. DNA of the CDR3: TGTGCCAGCAGCGACTACAGGGTAAATGAGCAGTTCTTC.